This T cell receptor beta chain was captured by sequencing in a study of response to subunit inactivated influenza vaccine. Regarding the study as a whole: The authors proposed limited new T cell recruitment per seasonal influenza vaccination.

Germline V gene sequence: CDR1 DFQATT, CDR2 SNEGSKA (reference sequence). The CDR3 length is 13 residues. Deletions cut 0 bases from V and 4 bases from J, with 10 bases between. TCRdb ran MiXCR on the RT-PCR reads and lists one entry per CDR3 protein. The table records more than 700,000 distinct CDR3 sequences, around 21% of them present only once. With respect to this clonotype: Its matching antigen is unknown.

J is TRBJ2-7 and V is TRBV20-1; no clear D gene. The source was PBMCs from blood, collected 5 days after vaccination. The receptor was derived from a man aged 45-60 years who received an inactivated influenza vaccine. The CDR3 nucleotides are TGCAGTGCTAGAGATATGAAGGCGTACGAGCAGTACTTC. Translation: CSARDMKAYEQYF.